The 27 T cell receptor beta chains reported below all come from one sample, sequenced in a study of blood T cell repertoires in COVID-19. Here immunoSEQ multiplex PCR was the method, and the copy in TCRdb shows in-frame clones only, minus some. Here the sample spans 200,000 to 250,000 clones, approximately 80% being singletons. The sample was peripheral blood. All receptors come from a human donor in a cohort sampled during active COVID-19.

The chain uses TRBV7-9 and TRBJ2-2; D possibly corresponds to TRBD2 (6 bases). From germline, CDR1 is SEHNR and CDR2 FQNEAQ (reference sequence). The CDR3 extends over 15 amino acids. The V and J ends lost 1 base and 3 bases respectively, with 9 bases between them. The CDR3 spells CASSLVGGYTGELFF. Written as DNA, the CDR3 is TGTGCCAGCAGCTTAGTGGGGGGTTACACCGGGGAGCTGTTTTTT. The full variable domain, in which reference TRBV7-9 and TRBJ2-2 provide the parts outside the CDR3, is DTGVSQNPRHKITKRGQNVTFRCDPISEHNRLYWYRQTLGQGPEFLTYFQNEAQLEKSRLLSDRFSAERPKGSFSTLEIQRTEQGDSAMYLCASSLVGGYTGELFFGEGSRLTVL.

This rearrangement joins TRBV5-1 to TRBJ2-1; TRBD2 matches at 13 bases. Germline loops: CDR1 SGHRS, CDR2 YFSETQ. CDR3 length equals 18 residues. J gave up 7 bases and V 4 bases, and 14 bases lay outside the gene matches. For the CDR3, the DNA is TGCGCCAGCAGCCCGACTTCAGGACTAGCGGGAGCGGGAAATGAGCAGTTCTTC. Protein product: CASSPTSGLAGAGNEQFF.

V is TRBV28 and J is TRBJ1-1; D not resolved. The CDR3 totals 13 residues. V was shortened by 5 bases and J by 6 bases, with 13 bases between the two germline ends. The germline V gene has CDR1 MDHEN and CDR2 SYDVKM. This CDR3 is CASSPIGEAEAFF. The CDR3 DNA reads as TGTGCCAGCAGTCCCATAGGTGAGGCTGAAGCTTTCTTT. Full variable domain (rest looked up from reference TRBV28 and TRBJ1-1): DVKVTQSSRYLVKRTGEKVFLECVQDMDHENMFWYRQDPGLGLRLIYFSYDVKMKEKGDIPEGYSVSREKKERFSLILESASTNQTSMYLCASSPIGEAEAFFGQGTRLTVV.

This clone has just a few counts. The chain employs TRBV5-4 and TRBJ1-1, with 7 bases identical to TRBD1. The CDR3 covers 14 residues. V dropped 6 bases and J dropped 0; count of bases not matched to a gene: 5. Germline loops: CDR1 SGHNT, CDR2 YYREEE (reference sequence). DNA for the CDR3: TGTGCCAGCACCACGCAGGGGGTGAACACTGAAGCTTTCTTT. It is translated as CASTTQGVNTEAFF.

The chain is built from TRBV5-1 and TRBJ2-1; maybe TRBD2 (6 bases). Germline CDR1 SGHRS, CDR2 YFSETQ. The CDR3 extends over 12 amino acids. V lost 1 base and J lost 14, with 13 bases in between. The CDR3 loop reads CASSLYGSVEFF. The CDR3 region has the DNA TGCGCCAGCAGCTTGTACGGGAGTGTCGAGTTCTTC.

V is TRBV5-6 and J is TRBJ1-2; TRBD1 matches at 7 bases. The ends lost 0 bases at V and 3 bases at J; junction bases unmatched: 5. Germline CDR1 SGHDT, CDR2 YYEEEE. The CDR3 runs to 15 residues. The CDR3 nucleotides are TGTGCCAGCAGCTTGGTTACAGGGGTGGACTATGGCTACACCTTC. This codes for CASSLVTGVDYGYTF.

The table lists this clone with a count of one. The chain combines TRBV9 with TRBJ2-2; 16 nucleotides line up with TRBD2. Germline CDR1 SGDLS, CDR2 YYNGEE. The CDR3 consists of 16 residues. The V and J ends lost 3 bases and 6 bases, in that order; junction bases with no gene match: 2. DNA for the CDR3: TGTGCCAGCAGCGCCGGGACTAGCGGGGGGGCCGGGGAGCTGTTTTTT. Translation gives CASSAGTSGGAGELFF.

This chain joins TRBV19 and TRBJ1-2, with TRBD1 matching over 7 bases. J lost 8 bases, V lost 7 bases, and 10 bases had no gene match. CDR1 and CDR2 from the germline V gene are LNHDA and SQIVND (reference sequence). The length of the CDR3 is 13 residues. This chain's CDR3 is CASIRQGGSGYTF. The CDR3 DNA reads TGTGCCAGTATTAGGCAGGGGGGCTCGGGCTACACCTTC.

This clone showed up just once. The chain couples TRBV5-4 to TRBJ2-7; D perhaps matches TRBD2 (6 bases). Germline V lookup: CDR1 SGHNT, CDR2 YYREEE (reference sequence). V lost 4 bases and J lost 4, with 12 bases in between. This CDR3 has 13 residues. This CDR3 is CASSPDRGYEQYF. DNA of the CDR3: TGTGCCAGCAGCCCGGACCGGGGGTACGAGCAGTACTTC.

The chain carries TRBV9 and TRBJ2-2; 14 nucleotides match TRBD2. V gave up 3 bases and J gave up 5 bases; unmatched junction bases: 6. Germline assignment: CDR1 SGDLS and CDR2 YYNGEE. The CDR3 is 17 amino acids. CDR3 region: CASSGTSGGPWTGELFF. CDR3 in DNA: TGTGCCAGCAGCGGGACTAGCGGGGGGCCGTGGACCGGGGAGCTGTTTTTT. Supplemented by reference TRBV9 and TRBJ2-2, the full variable domain reads DSGVTQTPKHLITATGQRVTLRCSPRSGDLSVYWYQQSLDQGLQFLIQYYNGEERAKGNILERFSAQQFPDLHSELNLSSLELGDSALYFCASSGTSGGPWTGELFFGEGSRLTVL.

This chain links TRBV5-4 with TRBJ2-1, with 15 bases identical to TRBD2. This CDR3 comprises 18 residues. The ends lost 4 bases at V and 4 bases at J; junction bases unmatched: 9. Germline V gene lookup returns CDR1 SGHNT and CDR2 YYREEE (reference sequence). The CDR3 bases are TGTGCCAGCAGCCCTTCCCCCGGGACTAGCGGGGGGTACAATGAGCAGTTCTTC. The encoded protein is CASSPSPGTSGGYNEQFF.

CDR3 residues: CASSTVGGTETQYF. The CDR3 DNA follows: TGTGCCAGTAGTACCGTCGGAGGGACGGAGACCCAGTACTTC. The chain is built from TRBV19 and TRBJ2-5; TRBD2 is a possible D gene (6 bases). The CDR3 is 14 amino acids. The V end was cut by 4 bases, the J end by 5 bases, with 14 bases between. The V gene's germline CDR1 is LNHDA and CDR2 SQIVND (reference sequence).

This chain uses TRBV6-4 with TRBJ2-2; 10 nucleotides line up with TRBD2. The J segment lost 6 bases and the V segment lost 5 bases, leaving 9 bases of the junction unmatched. The CDR3 covers 16 residues. Germline V gene data show CDR1 as MRHNA and CDR2 as SNTAGT. The CDR3 region is CASSILAGEGAGELFF. In DNA form, the CDR3 reads TGTGCCAGCAGTATCCTAGCGGGAGAAGGCGCCGGGGAGCTGTTTTTT.

This sequence joins TRBV19 and TRBJ1-5; D is uncertain. This CDR3 has 16 residues. Between the trimmed V and J ends, which lost 3 bases and 2 bases, there was a span of 14 bases. The germline V gene encodes CDR1 LNHDA and CDR2 SQIVND (reference sequence). The DNA of the CDR3 is TGTGCCAGTAGTATCCTTCGAGGAGTAGGCAATCAGCCCCAGCATTTT. It is translated as CASSILRGVGNQPQHF.

The gene calls are TRBV7-8 and TRBJ2-5; 9 bases fit TRBD2. Germline assignment: CDR1 SGHVS and CDR2 FQNEAQ. CDR3 length equals 16 residues. Trimming cost V 9 bases and J 1 base; bases outside gene matches: 12. CDR3 amino acids: CASRKGLASGQETQYF. The CDR3 DNA follows: TGTGCCAGTCGGAAAGGACTAGCGAGTGGCCAAGAGACCCAGTACTTC.

This clone was seen more than once but under ten times. CDR3 DNA: TGTGCCAGCAGTGACTTGGGAGCTCAAGAGACCCAGTACTTC. Translation: CASSDLGAQETQYF. The V call is TRBV28, the J call TRBJ2-5; tentatively, D is TRBD2 (5 bases). The germline gives CDR1 MDHEN, CDR2 SYDVKM. The V gene lost 5 bases and the J gene lost 2 bases, with 12 bases spanning the gap. This CDR3 has 14 amino acids. Full variable domain (remainder filled in from reference TRBV28 and TRBJ2-5): DVKVTQSSRYLVKRTGEKVFLECVQDMDHENMFWYRQDPGLGLRLIYFSYDVKMKEKGDIPEGYSVSREKKERFSLILESASTNQTSMYLCASSDLGAQETQYFGPGTRLLVL.

The chain links TRBV5-1 to TRBJ2-7; D might be TRBD2 (7 bases). The germline CDR1 and CDR2 sequences are SGHRS and YFSETQ. There are 15 residues in the CDR3. V was shortened by 1 base and J by 5 bases, with 16 bases between the two germline ends. The DNA of the CDR3 is TGCGCCAGCAGCTTGTTCCGGGGGGCTGTGGACGAGCAGTACTTC. Its translation: CASSLFRGAVDEQYF.

The chain is built from TRBV7-2 and TRBJ2-1; 9 bases agree with TRBD1. Germline V lookup: CDR1 SGHTA, CDR2 FQGNSA. The CDR3 is 15 residues long. V lost 5 bases to trimming and J lost 8 bases; unmatched junction nucleotides: 10. CDR3 bases: TGTGCCAGCAGCCCGCCGGACAGGGGTTTGGATGAGCAGTTCTTC. Amino acid sequence: CASSPPDRGLDEQFF.

This rearrangement joins TRBV19 to TRBJ1-2; D is perhaps TRBD1 (6 bases). V was trimmed by 6 bases and J by 4 bases, leaving 6 bases between them. The CDR3 spans 11 residues. Germline lookup yields CDR1 LNHDA and CDR2 SQIVND (reference sequence). The CDR3 DNA sequence: TGTGCCAGTAGACAGGGCTATGGCTACACCTTC. Translating gives CASRQGYGYTF.

The chain combines TRBV5-8 with TRBJ2-3; D perhaps matches TRBD2 (7 bases). The CDR3 runs 14 residues. CDR1 is SGHTS and CDR2 is YDEGEE in the germline V gene. V was cut by 6 bases and J by 1 base, with 12 bases left in between. The chain's CDR3 is CASTGGQGTDTQYF. The CDR3 DNA reads as TGTGCCAGCACCGGGGGGCAGGGCACAGATACGCAGTATTTT.

V gene TRBV10-3 combines with J gene TRBJ2-7; TRBD1 aligns across 9 bases. The CDR3 sequence is 12 residues long. V shed 6 bases, J shed 7 bases, and the junction held 4 bases outside the gene matches. The germline gives CDR1 ENHRY, CDR2 SYGVKD. The CDR3: CAIRGQGREQYF. The DNA of the CDR3 is TGTGCCATCAGGGGACAGGGTCGGGAGCAGTACTTC.

This clone has just a few counts. V usage is TRBV4-3 and J usage is TRBJ1-5, with TRBD1 matching 8 bases. After removal of 0 bases from V and 6 bases from J, the junction contained 1 base not matched to a gene. Germline assignment: CDR1 LGHNA and CDR2 YSLEER. The CDR3 sequence is 14 residues long. CDR3 loop: CASSQDRGLQPQHF. CDR3 DNA sequence: TGCGCCAGCAGCCAAGACAGGGGGCTTCAGCCCCAGCATTTT.

V gene TRBV5-8 combines with J gene TRBJ1-4, with a weak D call TRBD1 (6 bases). The V and J ends lost 5 bases and 3 bases respectively, with 14 bases between them. The CDR3 length is 15 residues. CDR1 SGHTS and CDR2 YDEGEE come from the germline V gene. The DNA of the CDR3 is TGTGCCAGCAGAGCGGGGGGCCTACCTAATGAAAAACTGTTTTTT. Translated: CASRAGGLPNEKLFF.

The chain joins TRBV5-1 to TRBJ1-5; TRBD1 matches at 7 bases. V lost 3 bases and J lost 1; bases outside the gene matches: 4. The length of the CDR3 is 15 residues. Germline loops: CDR1 SGHRS, CDR2 YFSETQ. The CDR3 DNA sequence: TGCGCCAGCAGCTCAGGGGGTGGGAGCAATCAGCCCCAGCATTTT. Translation gives CASSSGGGSNQPQHF.

The V gene is TRBV7-8, the J gene TRBJ2-1; D is undetermined. Trimming removed 5 bases at V and 2 bases at J, with 19 bases between. Looked up from germline, CDR1 is SGHVS and CDR2 is FQNEAQ. The CDR3 sequence is 17 residues long. As DNA, the CDR3 is TGTGCCAGCAGCACCCGCCCCCTGCGGCCCCCCTACAATGAGCAGTTCTTC. Translated, it gives CASSTRPLRPPYNEQFF.

The V gene is TRBV7-9, the J gene TRBJ1-2; D possibly corresponds to TRBD1 (6 bases). The CDR3 covers 15 residues. Germline CDR1 is SEHNR and CDR2 is FQNEAQ (reference sequence). The V gene lost 4 bases and the J gene lost 3 bases, with 15 bases spanning the gap. The CDR3 protein is CASSSIRGADYGYTF. DNA of the CDR3: TGTGCCAGCAGCTCGATTCGGGGGGCGGACTATGGCTACACCTTC.

This clone showed up just once. The chain recombines TRBV9 with TRBJ2-3; 7 bases agree with TRBD1. V was pared by 4 bases and J by 2 bases, with 4 bases of the junction left unmatched. The germline V gene encodes CDR1 SGDLS and CDR2 YYNGEE. This CDR3 is built from 14 residues. CDR3 region: CASSHGTDTDTQYF. The DNA for the CDR3 is TGTGCCAGCAGCCATGGGACAGACACAGATACGCAGTATTTT.